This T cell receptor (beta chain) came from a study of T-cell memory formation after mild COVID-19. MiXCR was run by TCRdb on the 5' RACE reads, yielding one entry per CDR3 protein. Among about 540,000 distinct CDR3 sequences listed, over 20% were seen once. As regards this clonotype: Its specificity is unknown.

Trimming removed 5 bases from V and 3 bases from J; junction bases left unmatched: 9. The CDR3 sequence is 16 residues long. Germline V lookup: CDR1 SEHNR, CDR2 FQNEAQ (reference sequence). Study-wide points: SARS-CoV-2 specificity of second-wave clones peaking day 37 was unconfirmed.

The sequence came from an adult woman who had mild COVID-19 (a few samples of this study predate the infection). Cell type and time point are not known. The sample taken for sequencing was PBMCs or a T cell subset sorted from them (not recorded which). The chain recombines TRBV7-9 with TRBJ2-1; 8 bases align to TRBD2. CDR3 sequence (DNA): TGTGCCAGCAGCCAAGGCACTAGCGGAGTCTACAATGAGCAGTTCTTC. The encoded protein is CASSQGTSGVYNEQFF.